These 2 T cell receptor beta chains share one sample of origin, sequenced in a study of T cells expressing NK-cell markers. With the 5' RACE reads reprocessed, TCRdb shows one record per CDR3 protein and no DNA. Its table lists more than 400,000 distinct CDR3 sequences. The material sequenced was blood T cells: a sorted CD56 or NKG2C T cell subset, CD4+ or CD8+ T cells, or bulk PBMC T cells (not recorded which). The receptors were sampled from a woman between 18 and 70 years old in good health.

The chain uses TRBV6-5 and TRBJ1-6; with no DNA, the TCRdb D assignment of TRBD1 cannot be verified. CDR3 size: 15 residues. CDR1 and CDR2 (germline): MNHEY, SVGAGI. The CDR3 loop reads CASILNRGALSPLHF.

This chain joins TRBV5-1 and TRBJ1-1. CDR3 length equals 14 residues. Germline values: CDR1 SGHRS, CDR2 YFSETQ. Here the CDR3 reads CASSLFVQNTEAFF.